This TCR beta chain derives from a study of T cell responses to AZD1222 COVID-19 vaccine. General study results and limits: The donor group comprised mostly white British people and more females; the analysis possibly underestimated clonal diversity. The study reported that nearly half of spike-specific TCRs target unmutated variant regions. Researchers report vaccine-associated CD4 TCRs spanning spike, with dominance at 160-218 and 743-854.

Here immunoSEQ multiplex PCR was the method, and the copy in TCRdb shows in-frame clones only, minus some. The sample includes 90,000 to 120,000 clones, around 90% of them seen just once. Analyses pooled second doses at about 4 or about 12 weeks. The germline V gene encodes CDR1 SGHTA and CDR2 FQGNSA. The junction had 4 bases not matched to a gene; V was cut back by 2 bases and J by 4 bases. The length of the CDR3 is 15 residues. A remark on this clone: The antigen is not known.

This receptor was identified in an adult who received the AZD1222 COVID-19 vaccine. The chain uses TRBV7-2 and TRBJ2-2; 7 bases line up with TRBD1. Source: peripheral blood, taken 28 days after the second AZD1222 dose. The DNA for the CDR3 is TGTGCCAGCAGCTTAAACAGGGGCATCACCGGGGAGCTGTTTTTT. Protein sequence: CASSLNRGITGELFF.